The 30 T cell receptor beta chains in this list originate from one sample, sequenced in a study of T cell responses to AZD1222 COVID-19 vaccine. The method was immunoSEQ multiplex PCR; TCRdb's version includes in-frame clones alone and lacks a portion of them. The sample has some 120,000 clones, 84% seen once; the top ten hold about 25%. The input for sequencing was peripheral blood, taken 28 days after the second AZD1222 dose. These receptors were collected from an adult who received the AZD1222 COVID-19 vaccine.

The chain couples TRBV7-9 to TRBJ1-5; 8 nucleotides line up with TRBD1. This CDR3 has 13 residues. V was clipped by 7 bases and J by 4 bases; unmatched bases: 3. The germline CDR1 and CDR2 sequences are SEHNR and FQNEAQ (reference sequence). The CDR3, as DNA: TGTGCCAGCACGGGACAGGAGAATCAGCCCCAGCATTTT. This codes for CASTGQENQPQHF.

J is TRBJ2-2 and V is TRBV4-3; 8 bases fit TRBD1. V trimming: 6 bases; J trimming: 8 bases; junction bases outside the gene matches: 5. Per the germline V gene, CDR1 is LGHNA and CDR2 is YSLEER. The CDR3 covers 13 residues. This chain's CDR3 is CASRKTGVGELFF. The CDR3 DNA sequence: TGCGCCAGCAGAAAGACAGGGGTGGGGGAGCTGTTTTTT.

The V gene is TRBV9, the J gene TRBJ2-1; D is tentatively TRBD1 or TRBD2 (5 bases each). Germline values: CDR1 SGDLS, CDR2 YYNGEE. The CDR3 spans 16 residues. V was clipped by 1 base and J by 0 bases, with 11 bases between them. The CDR3 protein is CASSVTFGGSYNEQFF. The CDR3 DNA follows: TGTGCCAGCAGCGTAACGTTTGGGGGCTCCTACAATGAGCAGTTCTTC.

This chain uses TRBV28 with TRBJ1-6; D gene ambiguous. Trimming stripped 6 bases from V and 6 bases from J, with 21 bases between. CDR1 and CDR2 from the germline V gene are MDHEN and SYDVKM. The CDR3 is made up of 17 amino acids. CDR3 sequence reads: CASSWWARSKINSPLHF. CDR3 coding DNA: TGTGCCAGCAGCTGGTGGGCCCGGAGTAAAATTAATTCACCCCTCCACTTT.

This clone was seen just once. DNA for the CDR3: TGTGCCAGTAGTATAGGGGGGACAGGCCCGAACACTGAAGCTTTCTTT. Amino acid sequence: CASSIGGTGPNTEAFF. The chain joins TRBV19 to TRBJ1-1; TRBD1 matches 8 bases. The CDR3 is made up of 16 amino acids. Germline loops: CDR1 LNHDA, CDR2 SQIVND (reference sequence). V lost 1 base to trimming and J lost 1 base; unmatched junction nucleotides: 5.

This clone appeared once. The chain employs TRBV7-9 and TRBJ1-6; D uncertain. Germline assignment: CDR1 SEHNR and CDR2 FQNEAQ (reference sequence). The V and J ends lost 3 bases and 6 bases respectively, with 9 bases between them. The length of the CDR3 is 14 residues. DNA of the CDR3: TGTGCCAGCAGCTTGAGTCACCCTAATTCACCCCTCCACTTT. Residues: CASSLSHPNSPLHF.

This chain links TRBV27 with TRBJ1-1; D is unresolved. The CDR3 totals 16 residues. Looked up from germline, CDR1 is MNHEY and CDR2 is SMNVEV (reference sequence). V was pared by 6 bases and J by 6 bases, with 23 bases between. CDR3 nucleotides: TGTGCCAGCAGGTCGGTACGATTCGGCTTTTCCCCTGAAGCTTTCTTT. Protein product: CASRSVRFGFSPEAFF.

The chain joins TRBV29-1 to TRBJ2-3; D call uncertain. Germline V gene data show CDR1 as SQVTM and CDR2 as ANQGSEA. With 3 bases removed from V and 4 bases from J, the gap between germline ends came to 11 bases. This CDR3 is built from 13 residues. CDR3 sequence: CSVEPGLADTQYF. CDR3 DNA: TGCAGCGTTGAGCCCGGGTTAGCAGATACGCAGTATTTT.

J is TRBJ1-1 and V is TRBV3-1 (or the pseudogene TRBV3-2); no clear D gene. The ends were cut back, 2 bases at V and 1 base at J, with 8 bases in the middle. There are 14 residues in the CDR3. Per germline, CDR1 LGHDT and CDR2 YNNKEL (reference sequence). The CDR3 reads CASSQKSGNTEAFF. The CDR3 nucleotides are TGTGCCAGCAGCCAAAAAAGCGGGAACACTGAAGCTTTCTTT.

The chain joins TRBV2 to TRBJ2-7; no firm D call. The germline CDR1 and CDR2 sequences are SNHLY and FYNNEI. The length of the CDR3 is 12 residues. V lost 6 bases to trimming and J lost 6 bases, with 12 bases between them. The CDR3 sequence: CASRKGSVEQYF. The CDR3 coding sequence is TGTGCCAGCAGGAAGGGTAGTGTCGAGCAGTACTTC.

The chain links TRBV11-3 to TRBJ1-1; 7 nucleotides align to TRBD1. V dropped 1 base and J dropped 1; count of bases not matched to a gene: 3. Germline-derived CDR1 and CDR2 are SGHNT and YENEEA. This CDR3 is built from 15 residues. The CDR3 spells CASSLGQGPNTEAFF. The DNA for the CDR3 is TGTGCCAGCAGCTTAGGACAGGGCCCGAACACTGAAGCTTTCTTT.

This chain connects TRBV15 to TRBJ2-1; D possibly uses TRBD1 or TRBD2 (6 bases each). This CDR3 comprises 11 residues. Germline CDR1 LNHNV, CDR2 YYDKDF (reference sequence). The CDR3 is CATGGHNEQFF. The DNA for the CDR3 is TGTGCTACTGGGGGGCACAATGAGCAGTTCTTC.

CDR3 sequence (DNA): TGTGCCAGCAGTTTATATTATGGGGGGAGAGATGGCTACACCTTC. Translation: CASSLYYGGRDGYTF. V is TRBV28 and J is TRBJ1-2; D perhaps matches TRBD1 (5 bases). Trimming cost V 1 base and J 6 bases, with 15 bases left between them. CDR1 is MDHEN and CDR2 is SYDVKM in the germline V gene. CDR3 length equals 15 residues.

The J gene is TRBJ1-2, the V gene TRBV21-1; the table's TRBD1 call for D was not verified on the DNA. TRBV21-1 is a documented pseudogene. This CDR3 comprises 14 residues. The CDR3 here is CASSKDQKNYGYTF. The DNA for the CDR3 is TGTGCCAGCAGCAAAGATCAGAAAAACTATGGCTACACCTTC.

The table lists this clone with a few counts. The same CDR3 also results from other DNA sequences found in this sample. In nucleotides, the CDR3 is TGTGCCAGCAGTTTGACAGGTAGCAATCAGCCCCAGCATTTT. Protein sequence: CASSLTGSNQPQHF. The rearrangement links TRBV27 to TRBJ1-5; tentative D call: TRBD1 (6 bases). V dropped 3 bases and J dropped 0 bases, with 6 bases sitting between them. Per germline, CDR1 MNHEY and CDR2 SMNVEV (reference sequence). This CDR3 is 14 amino acids long.

The V and J genes are TRBV6-5 and TRBJ1-4; D is ambiguous. V gave up 2 bases and J gave up 0 bases, with 4 bases separating them. CDR1 is MNHEY, CDR2 SVGAGI, per germline. The CDR3 length is 14 residues. The CDR3 DNA follows: TGTGCCAGCAGTTACCTTGCAACTAATGAAAAACTGTTTTTT. Amino acid sequence: CASSYLATNEKLFF.

The gene calls are TRBV5-1 and TRBJ2-3; 7 positions agree with TRBD2. This CDR3 has 16 amino acids. The V gene end was trimmed by 1 base and the J gene end by 5 bases; junction bases not matched to a gene: 10. CDR1 and CDR2 from the germline V gene are SGHRS and YFSETQ. The DNA for the CDR3 is TGCGCCAGCAGCTTGTCTCGATCGGGGGGTCGAGATACGCAGTATTTT. Its protein is CASSLSRSGGRDTQYF.

This rearrangement joins TRBV7-9 to TRBJ2-7, with TRBD1 as a possible D gene (5 bases). The CDR3 sequence is 14 residues long. Trimming removed 3 bases from V and 2 bases from J, with 11 bases in between. Germline V lookup: CDR1 SEHNR, CDR2 FQNEAQ (reference sequence). This chain's CDR3 is CASSLQGGTYEQYF. DNA for the CDR3: TGTGCCAGCAGCTTGCAGGGTGGTACCTACGAGCAGTACTTC.

This sequence joins TRBV7-2 and TRBJ2-7, with D unresolved. Trimming shortened V by 1 base and J by 6 bases, and 10 bases separated the two germline ends. The CDR3 contains 13 residues. Germline V lookup: CDR1 SGHTA, CDR2 FQGNSA. This CDR3 is CASSLDFPREQYF. DNA for the CDR3: TGTGCCAGCAGCTTAGATTTCCCCCGCGAGCAGTACTTC.

This chain connects TRBV28 to TRBJ2-3; TRBD2 agrees at 12 bases. In germline, CDR1 is MDHEN, CDR2 SYDVKM. The CDR3 contains 15 residues. V was clipped by 6 bases and J by 4 bases; unmatched bases: 5. The CDR3 region is CASSLAGGSADTQYF. As DNA, the CDR3 is TGTGCCAGCAGCCTAGCGGGGGGGTCTGCAGATACGCAGTATTTT. The full variable domain, with the rest looked up from reference TRBV28 and TRBJ2-3, is DVKVTQSSRYLVKRTGEKVFLECVQDMDHENMFWYRQDPGLGLRLIYFSYDVKMKEKGDIPEGYSVSREKKERFSLILESASTNQTSMYLCASSLAGGSADTQYFGPGTRLTVL.

V and J are TRBV5-4 and TRBJ1-4; D is ambiguous. V dropped 4 bases and J dropped 8 bases, with 18 bases sitting between them. The CDR3 covers 15 residues. Germline V lookup: CDR1 SGHNT, CDR2 YYREEE (reference sequence). The CDR3 DNA reads as TGTGCCAGCAGCCTCGCGGGTCCCGCAGACGAAAAACTGTTTTTT. This codes for CASSLAGPADEKLFF.

The chain couples TRBV28 to TRBJ2-1; 9 nucleotides line up with TRBD2. The V gene's germline CDR1 is MDHEN and CDR2 SYDVKM. Trimming cost V 4 bases and J 7 bases; bases outside gene matches: 8. The CDR3 is 15 residues long. The CDR3 region is CASSWGGGAKNEQFF. DNA of the CDR3: TGTGCCAGCAGTTGGGGCGGGGGGGCAAAAAATGAGCAGTTCTTC.

The V gene is TRBV3-1 (or the pseudogene TRBV3-2), the J gene TRBJ2-7, with 8 positions matching TRBD2. The germline V gene has CDR1 LGHDT and CDR2 YNNKEL (reference sequence). V shed 9 bases, J shed 2 bases, and the junction held 3 bases outside the gene matches. The CDR3 is 12 amino acids. Written as DNA, the CDR3 is TGTGCCAGACTAGCGGAGACCTACGAGCAGTACTTC. Encoded protein: CARLAETYEQYF.

The V gene is TRBV3-1 (or the pseudogene TRBV3-2), the J gene TRBJ1-3; D is unclear. The V end was cut by 1 base, the J end by 2 bases, with 9 bases between. The CDR3 contains 15 residues. Germline CDR1 LGHDT, CDR2 YNNKEL (reference sequence). CDR3 loop: CASSQVGSPGNTIYF. The DNA for the CDR3 is TGTGCCAGCAGCCAAGTGGGAAGTCCTGGAAACACCATATATTTT.

The chain couples TRBV5-1 to TRBJ2-7; 10 bases are a match to TRBD1. The CDR3 sequence is 16 residues long. Trimming at V came to 0 bases and at J to 3 bases, leaving 6 bases not matched to a gene. The germline gives CDR1 SGHRS, CDR2 YFSETQ. CDR3 in DNA: TGCGCCAGCAGCTTGGCGGGGACAGGGGTGAGCTACGAGCAGTACTTC. It yields the protein CASSLAGTGVSYEQYF.

Only a few counts were recorded for this clone. V usage is TRBV5-6 and J usage is TRBJ2-1, with 14 bases fitting TRBD2. The germline V gene encodes CDR1 SGHDT and CDR2 YYEEEE. The CDR3 loop spans 18 amino acids. V gave up 3 bases and J gave up 1 base; unmatched junction bases: 6. The CDR3 here is CASSWTSGGPPSYNEQFF. The CDR3 nucleotides read TGTGCCAGCAGCTGGACTAGCGGGGGGCCTCCGTCCTACAATGAGCAGTTCTTC.

V is TRBV6-5 and J is TRBJ1-1; maybe TRBD1 (5 bases). CDR3 length equals 15 residues. Germline V gene data show CDR1 as MNHEY and CDR2 as SVGAGI. V dropped 5 bases and J dropped 1 base, with 14 bases sitting between them. CDR3 bases: TGTGCCAGCAGTCGTTACGTAACAGGGAACACTGAAGCTTTCTTT. Translation: CASSRYVTGNTEAFF.

The chain carries TRBV5-1 and TRBJ1-2; possibly TRBD1 for D (5 bases). Germline CDR1 and CDR2: SGHRS and YFSETQ. The CDR3 contains 13 residues. Trimming cost V 0 bases and J 4 bases, with 7 bases left between them. CDR3 nucleotide sequence: TGCGCCAGCAGCTTGGAGGGGAGCTATGGCTACACCTTC. It specifies CASSLEGSYGYTF.

The gene calls are TRBV6-4 and TRBJ1-6; 7 bases are shared with TRBD1. The CDR3 is 14 residues long. V lost 4 bases, J lost 7 bases, and 4 bases stayed unmatched. CDR1 and CDR2 from the germline V gene are MRHNA and SNTAGT. In DNA form, the CDR3 reads TGTGCCAGCAGTGGAGAGGGGGCGAATTCACCCCTCCACTTT. Protein sequence: CASSGEGANSPLHF.

The chain is built from TRBV24-1 and TRBJ2-3; TRBD2 matches 15 bases. The V segment lost 5 bases and the J segment 5 bases; nucleotides outside the gene matches: 4. Germline V gene sequence: CDR1 KGHDR, CDR2 SFDVKD. The CDR3 length is 16 residues. This chain's CDR3 is CATSGTSGGGRDTQYF. CDR3 DNA sequence: TGTGCCACCAGTGGGACTAGCGGGGGGGGCAGAGATACGCAGTATTTT.